The 15 T cell receptor beta chains below come from one sample, sequenced in a study of beta chain features in type 1 diabetes (dated by TCRdb to the late 2010s). Preparation of the library involved the immunoSEQ multiplex PCR assay. The High Capacity cDNA Reverse Transcription Kit was used to reverse transcribe all of the isolated RNA, meaning that expressed TCRB transcripts were what got sequenced. TCRdb's version of the immuneACCESS table is confined to in-frame rearrangements and falls short of the full clone set. An unresolved V gene accounts for under half of the shortfall where checked; the remainder is of unknown origin. Recorded for this sample are 300,000 or so clones; roughly 8% of them occurred a single time. The ten largest clonotypes hold under 0.5% of the sample. What was sequenced was central memory CD4+ T cells from blood. These receptor sequences come from a woman aged 18-30 years in good health.

The chain joins TRBV4-1 to TRBJ2-2; D perhaps matches TRBD2 (7 bases). The CDR3 is 14 amino acids. The V gene lost 6 bases and the J gene lost 4 bases, with 12 bases spanning the gap. Germline assignment: CDR1 MGHRA and CDR2 YSYEKL. CDR3 coding DNA: TGCGCCAGCAGACAGGGCGGGGGCACCGGGGAGCTGTTTTTT. Translated: CASRQGGGTGELFF.

In this sample, this clone turned up a few times. The CDR3 sequence: CASSLAPGGYNEQFF. In DNA, the CDR3 is TGCGCCAGCAGCTTGGCCCCGGGGGGGTACAATGAGCAGTTCTTC. The chain couples TRBV5-1 to TRBJ2-1; 8 bases fit TRBD2. This CDR3 is built from 15 residues. CDR1 and CDR2 (germline): SGHRS, YFSETQ. The trim removed 0 bases at V and 4 bases at J, leaving 3 bases unmatched.

This clone came up a few times. This chain joins TRBV10-3 and TRBJ2-1; TRBD2 agrees at 7 bases. The CDR3 extends over 11 amino acids. V was pared by 8 bases and J by 9 bases, with 4 bases of the junction left unmatched. Germline assignment: CDR1 ENHRY and CDR2 SYGVKD. The CDR3 region has the DNA TGTGCCATCGGGGCTAGCGGTGAGCAGTTCTTC. This encodes CAIGASGEQFF.

Only a few counts were recorded for this clone. The genes are TRBV11-2 and TRBJ2-5; no reliable D call. Germline V gives CDR1 SGHAT, CDR2 FQNNGV. This CDR3 region has 14 residues. Trimming left V 3 bases short and J 5 bases short, with 13 bases between. Written as DNA, the CDR3 is TGTGCCAGCAGCTTTACGGGCCTGAGGGAGACCCAGTACTTC. It codes for CASSFTGLRETQYF.

This clone was found a few times. The rearrangement joins TRBV19 to TRBJ2-1, with D perhaps TRBD2 (6 bases). CDR3 length: 14 amino acids. CDR1 LNHDA and CDR2 SQIVND come from the germline V gene (reference sequence). V was shortened by 7 bases and J by 3 bases, with 13 bases between the two germline ends. Written as DNA, the CDR3 is TGTGCCAGTATGCCGGAGGGGATCTACAATGAGCAGTTCTTC. It is translated as CASMPEGIYNEQFF.

The chain couples TRBV15 to TRBJ2-6; either TRBD1 or TRBD2 may supply D (5 bases each). The germline V gene encodes CDR1 LNHNV and CDR2 YYDKDF (reference sequence). The CDR3 is 16 residues long. Trimming took off 5 bases at V and 1 base at J, with 12 bases between the two ends. The CDR3 sequence: CATSWGSASGANVLTF. CDR3 nucleotides: TGTGCCACCAGCTGGGGGTCGGCGTCTGGGGCCAACGTCCTGACTTTC.

This clone has a handful of counts. The V gene is TRBV7-8, the J gene TRBJ1-1; 10 bases match TRBD1. J gave up 6 bases and V 2 bases, and 12 bases lay outside the gene matches. CDR1 SGHVS and CDR2 FQNEAQ come from the germline V gene. The CDR3 contains 17 residues. CDR3 nucleotide sequence: TGTGCCAGCAGCTTATCTGGAGGGACAGGGGTTTTCGCTGAAGCTTTCTTT. Translating gives CASSLSGGTGVFAEAFF.

V is TRBV12-5 and J is TRBJ2-3; TRBD2 agrees at 9 bases. CDR3 size: 14 residues. Per germline, CDR1 LGHNT and CDR2 FRNRAP. Unmatched junction bases numbered 7, after V lost 5 bases and J lost 7 bases. The CDR3 sequence: CASGSSGGANTQYF. The CDR3, as DNA: TGTGCTAGTGGTAGTAGCGGGGGAGCCAATACGCAGTATTTT.

This clone was counted a few times. In the same sample, other DNA sequences code for this CDR3. This chain connects TRBV2 to TRBJ2-3, with 13 bases identical to TRBD2. Unmatched junction bases numbered 3, after V lost 8 bases and J lost 1 base. The CDR3 runs 15 residues. Germline loops: CDR1 SNHLY, CDR2 FYNNEI. CDR3 sequence: CASGTSGIRTDTQYF. The CDR3 coding sequence is TGTGCCAGCGGGACTAGCGGGATTCGCACAGATACGCAGTATTTT.

This clone has only a few counts. The chain joins TRBV29-1 to TRBJ1-2; D is perhaps TRBD1 (6 bases). Trimming pared 2 bases from V and 1 base from J, leaving 8 bases between. The CDR3 consists of 13 residues. Per the germline V gene, CDR1 is SQVTM and CDR2 is ANQGSEA. CDR3 amino acids: CSVEWTVNYGYTF. The CDR3, as DNA: TGCAGCGTTGAATGGACAGTTAACTATGGCTACACCTTC.

The CDR3 region is CATSRVSLGSYGYTF. The CDR3 nucleotides are TGTGCCACCAGCAGAGTTAGTTTGGGGTCCTATGGCTACACCTTC. This rearrangement joins TRBV15 to TRBJ1-2, with D hard to call. Trimming left V 1 base short and J 4 bases short, with 13 bases between. Per the germline V gene, CDR1 is LNHNV and CDR2 is YYDKDF (reference sequence). There are 15 residues in the CDR3.

This clone came up a few times. V usage is TRBV10-3 and J usage is TRBJ1-5, with no clear D. The CDR3 spans 15 residues. Germline CDR1 reads ENHRY; CDR2 reads SYGVKD. The ends were cut back, 0 bases at V and 1 base at J, with 7 bases in the middle. CDR3 nucleotides: TGTGCCATCAGTGAGTCCGGCCAGAGCAATCAGCCCCAGCATTTT. Translation gives CAISESGQSNQPQHF.

This clone was observed a few times. This chain joins TRBV6-5 and TRBJ1-2; TRBD1 agrees at 7 bases. The J segment lost 5 bases and the V segment lost 8 bases, leaving 11 bases of the junction unmatched. Germline CDR1 reads MNHEY; CDR2 reads SVGAGI. The CDR3 totals 14 residues. The CDR3 loop reads CASGKKGTAYGYTF. CDR3 in DNA: TGTGCCAGCGGAAAAAAAGGGACAGCTTATGGCTACACCTTC.

This clone was observed a handful of times. The chain is built from TRBV11-2 and TRBJ1-5; D is unclear. V lost 5 bases, J lost 6 bases, and 11 bases lay in between. The CDR3 has 13 residues. Per germline, CDR1 SGHAT and CDR2 FQNNGV. The CDR3 loop reads CASSLTTGQPQHF. CDR3 nucleotides: TGTGCCAGCAGCCTCACGACCGGTCAGCCCCAGCATTTT.

This clone came up a few times. This same CDR3 is encoded by further DNA sequences in the sample. This chain uses TRBV29-1 with TRBJ2-5; D may be TRBD2 (5 bases). The CDR3 sequence is 13 residues long. CDR1 is SQVTM, CDR2 ANQGSEA, per germline. V lost 2 bases and J lost 9, with 16 bases in between. In DNA, the CDR3 is TGCAGCGTTGAACTAGCCCCCGGAGTGGCCCAGTACTTC. Its translation is CSVELAPGVAQYF.